The sequence of this T cell receptor (beta chain) was determined in a study of CD8 T cells in ankylosing spondylitis. The study's findings and limits: Apparently characteristic of ankylosing spondylitis blood was a TCR beta motif (about eight highly homologous variants).

For this clonotype: Its antigen is still unknown.

The CDR3 consists of 14 residues. The V end was cut by 6 bases, the J end by 3 bases, with 14 bases between. CDR1 and CDR2 from the germline V gene are KGHSH and LQKENI. A quantitative 5'-RACE method, one with molecular barcodes, was used to make TCR beta libraries. TCRdb re-analysed the 5' RACE reads in MiXCR, keeping a single row per CDR3 protein. The sample holds fewer than 650,000 distinct CDR3 sequences, roughly 13% seen once. The chain couples TRBV18 to TRBJ2-5, with D tentatively TRBD1 (5 bases). The receptor comes from a male donor with ankylosing spondylitis. Material: blood, either unsorted or a sorted T cell fraction (not recorded which). Here the CDR3 reads CASSPSRAEETQYF. Written as DNA, the CDR3 is TGTGCCAGCTCTCCAAGCAGGGCCGAAGAGACCCAGTACTTC.